The clone carrying this T cell receptor beta chain was picked up a small number of times. Its antigen remains unidentified. TCRdb re-called the reads with MiXCR, one entry per CDR3 protein. The sample holds around 70,000 distinct CDR3 sequences, about 4.2% seen once. The data are from a study of T cell repertoires in cytomegalovirus infection. Study-wide results and limits: Based on cumulative public TCR beta family frequency, carriers of CMV plus the relevant HLA were identified. Dominating the ex vivo response were HLA-C-restricted CMV-specific TCR beta clonotypes.

Germline V CDR1 and CDR2: MNHEY, SVGEGT. The CDR3 totals 16 residues. V shed 4 bases and J 5 bases; nucleotides not matched to a gene: 11. Sequencing was done on a sample of PBMCs. The receptor's source is a human donor in good health (CMV status not recorded). Some clones in this sample may be carry-over from other donors' samples. The chain combines TRBV6-2 or TRBV6-3 with TRBJ2-3; TRBD1 matches at 8 bases. DNA of the CDR3: TGTGCCAGCAGTTTCCCCACGACAGGGGTCCAAGATACGCAGTATTTT. It translates to CASSFPTTGVQDTQYF.